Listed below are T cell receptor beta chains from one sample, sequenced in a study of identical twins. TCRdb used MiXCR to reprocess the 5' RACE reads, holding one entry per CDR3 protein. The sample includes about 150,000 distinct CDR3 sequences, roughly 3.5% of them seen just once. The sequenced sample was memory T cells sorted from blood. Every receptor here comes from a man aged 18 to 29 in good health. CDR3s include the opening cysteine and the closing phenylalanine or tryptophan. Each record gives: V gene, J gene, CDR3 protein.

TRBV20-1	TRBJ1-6	CSAREGQNSPLHF
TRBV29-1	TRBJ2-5	CSVIQGGETQYF
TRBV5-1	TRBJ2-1	CASSLLPPDEQFF
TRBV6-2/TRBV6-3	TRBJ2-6	CASLLSGANVLTF
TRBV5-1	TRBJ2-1	CASSEFEREGYNEQFF
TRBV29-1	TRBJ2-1	CSVKNPGPRGLAFFDEQFF
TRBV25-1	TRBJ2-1	CASSGTFAYNEQFF
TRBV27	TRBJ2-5	CASKSHPSSETQYF
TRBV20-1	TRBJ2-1	CSAPVQGFRFF
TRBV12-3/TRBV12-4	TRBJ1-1	CATATAENTEAFF
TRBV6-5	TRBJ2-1	CASSYSGNGYNEQFF
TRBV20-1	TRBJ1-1	CSAPQGTGWGGTEAFF
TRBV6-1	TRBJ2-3	CASRPTFGISTDTQYF
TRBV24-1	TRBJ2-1	CATSDFVATGRKGEGEQFF
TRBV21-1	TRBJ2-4	CASQTSGSGSKNIQYF
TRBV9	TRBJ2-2	CASSPDVAGGELFF
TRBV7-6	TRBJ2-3	CASSSDRGLVDTQYF
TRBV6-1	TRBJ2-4	CASSPRDGNIQYF
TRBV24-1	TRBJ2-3	CATSDAPSGTSTDTQYF
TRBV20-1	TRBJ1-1	CSARDWKGGVNTEAFF
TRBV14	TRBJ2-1	CASSALRVGYSEQFF
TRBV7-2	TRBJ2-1	CASSLGLAGVVNEQFF
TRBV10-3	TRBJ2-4	CAISESGSEVAKNIQYF
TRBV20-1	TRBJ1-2	CSSRGDRSSNYGYTF
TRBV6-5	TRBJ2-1	CASSWYPTSGRVNEQFF
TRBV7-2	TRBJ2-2	CASSLLGANTGELFF
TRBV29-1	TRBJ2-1	CSVEALQGNYNEQFF
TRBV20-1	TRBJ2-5	CSARDLGPGLEPQYF
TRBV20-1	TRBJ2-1	CSARDGQLIDNEQFF
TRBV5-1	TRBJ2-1	CASSPLRDGEQFF
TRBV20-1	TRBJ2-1	CSARVRGRVEQFF
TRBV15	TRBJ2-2	CATSRGDRGPAGELFF
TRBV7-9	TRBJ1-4	CASSFATKANEKLFF
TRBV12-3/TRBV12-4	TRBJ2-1	CASSLGSRYNEQFF
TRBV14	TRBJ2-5	CASSQDGVRDQETQYF
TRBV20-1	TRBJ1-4	CSARIGGNEKLFF
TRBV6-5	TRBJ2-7	CVTGSSYEQYF
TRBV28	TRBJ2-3	CASIAGGTDTQYF
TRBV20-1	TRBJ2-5	CSAPKIAEEEETQYF
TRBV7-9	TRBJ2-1	CASSPAIDCDEQFF
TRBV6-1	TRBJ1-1	CASRGQGAYTEAFF
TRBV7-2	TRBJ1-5	CASSLLGGSNQPQHF
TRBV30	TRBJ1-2	CAWDVPNYGYTF
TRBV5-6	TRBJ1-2	CASSRAGRQDYGYTF
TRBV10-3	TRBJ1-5	CAIRADRGDQPQHF
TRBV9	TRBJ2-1	CASSVEGSAYNEQFF
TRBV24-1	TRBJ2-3	CATSDGMPDTQYF
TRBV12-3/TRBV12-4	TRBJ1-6	CASSPSGGTSLHF